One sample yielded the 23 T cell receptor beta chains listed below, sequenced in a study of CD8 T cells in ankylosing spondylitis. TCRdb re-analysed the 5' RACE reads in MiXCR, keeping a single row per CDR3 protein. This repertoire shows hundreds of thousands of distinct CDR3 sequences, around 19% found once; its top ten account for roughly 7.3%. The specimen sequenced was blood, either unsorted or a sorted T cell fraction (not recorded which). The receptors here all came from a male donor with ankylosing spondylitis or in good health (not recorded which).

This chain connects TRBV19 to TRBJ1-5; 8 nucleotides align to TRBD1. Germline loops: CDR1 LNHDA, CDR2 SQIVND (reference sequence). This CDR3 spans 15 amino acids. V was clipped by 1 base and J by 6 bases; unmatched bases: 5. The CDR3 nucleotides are TGTGCCAGTAGTATAGGCAGGGGGCTAATTCAGCCCCAGCATTTT. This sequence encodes CASSIGRGLIQPQHF.

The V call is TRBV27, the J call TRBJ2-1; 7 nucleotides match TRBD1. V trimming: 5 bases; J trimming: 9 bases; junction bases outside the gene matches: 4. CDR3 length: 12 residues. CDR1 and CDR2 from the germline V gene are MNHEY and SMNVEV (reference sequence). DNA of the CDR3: TGTGCCAGCAGTCTTAGACAGGGTGAGCAGTTCTTC. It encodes CASSLRQGEQFF.

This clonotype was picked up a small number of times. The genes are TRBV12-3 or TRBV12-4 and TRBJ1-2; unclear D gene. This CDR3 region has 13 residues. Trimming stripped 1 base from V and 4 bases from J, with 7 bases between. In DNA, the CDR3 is TGTGCCAGCAGTTTAGGAGAAAGCTATGGCTACACCTTC. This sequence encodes CASSLGESYGYTF.

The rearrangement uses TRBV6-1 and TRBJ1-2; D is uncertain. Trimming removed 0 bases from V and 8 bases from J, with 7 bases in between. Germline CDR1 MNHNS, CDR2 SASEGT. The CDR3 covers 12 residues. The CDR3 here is CASSEALKGYTF. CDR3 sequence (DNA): TGTGCCAGCAGTGAAGCCTTAAAAGGCTACACCTTC.

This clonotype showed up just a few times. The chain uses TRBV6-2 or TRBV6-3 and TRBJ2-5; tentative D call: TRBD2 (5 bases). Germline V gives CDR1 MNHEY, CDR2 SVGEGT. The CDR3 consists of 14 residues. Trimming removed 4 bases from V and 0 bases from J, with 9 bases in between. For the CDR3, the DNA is TGTGCCAGCAGTTTAGGAGGTTACCAAGAGACCCAGTACTTC. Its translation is CASSLGGYQETQYF.

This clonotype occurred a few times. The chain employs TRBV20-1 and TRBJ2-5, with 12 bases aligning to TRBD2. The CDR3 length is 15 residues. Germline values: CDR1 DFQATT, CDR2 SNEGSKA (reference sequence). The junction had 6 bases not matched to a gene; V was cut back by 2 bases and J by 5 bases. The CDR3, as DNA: TGCAGTGCTAGACGGCTAGCGGGGGGGCGGGAGACCCAGTACTTC. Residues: CSARRLAGGRETQYF.

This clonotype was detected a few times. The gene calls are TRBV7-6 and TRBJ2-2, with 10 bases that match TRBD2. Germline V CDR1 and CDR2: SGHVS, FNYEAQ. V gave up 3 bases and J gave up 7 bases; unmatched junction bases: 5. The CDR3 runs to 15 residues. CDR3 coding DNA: TGTGCCAGCAGCTTTACTAGCGGGACGGGCGGGGAGCTGTTTTTT. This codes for CASSFTSGTGGELFF.

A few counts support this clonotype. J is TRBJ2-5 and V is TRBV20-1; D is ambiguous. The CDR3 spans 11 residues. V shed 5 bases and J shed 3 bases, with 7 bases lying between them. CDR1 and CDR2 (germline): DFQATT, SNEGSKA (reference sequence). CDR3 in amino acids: CSAGRKETQYF. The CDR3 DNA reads TGCAGTGCTGGACGGAAAGAGACCCAGTACTTC.

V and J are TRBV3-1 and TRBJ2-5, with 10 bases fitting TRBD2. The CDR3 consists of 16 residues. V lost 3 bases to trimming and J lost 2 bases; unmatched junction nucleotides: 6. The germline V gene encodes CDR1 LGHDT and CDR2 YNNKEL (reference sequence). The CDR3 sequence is CASSQWGLARQETQYF. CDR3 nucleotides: TGTGCCAGCAGCCAGTGGGGACTAGCGAGACAAGAGACCCAGTACTTC.

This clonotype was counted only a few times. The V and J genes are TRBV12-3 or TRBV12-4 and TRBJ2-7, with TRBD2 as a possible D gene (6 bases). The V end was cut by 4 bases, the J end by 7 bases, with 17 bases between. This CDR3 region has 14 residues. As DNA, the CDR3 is TGTGCCAGCAGTTGTGGACCGGGGGTTCGGGAGCAGTACGTC. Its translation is CASSCGPGVREQYV.

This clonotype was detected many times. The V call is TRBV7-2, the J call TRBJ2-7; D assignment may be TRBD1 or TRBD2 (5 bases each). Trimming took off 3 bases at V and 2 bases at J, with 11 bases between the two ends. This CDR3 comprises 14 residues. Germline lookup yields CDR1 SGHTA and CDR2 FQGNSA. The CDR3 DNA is TGTGCCAGCAGCTTCAGGGACGGGCCCTACGAGCAGTACGTC. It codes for CASSFRDGPYEQYV.

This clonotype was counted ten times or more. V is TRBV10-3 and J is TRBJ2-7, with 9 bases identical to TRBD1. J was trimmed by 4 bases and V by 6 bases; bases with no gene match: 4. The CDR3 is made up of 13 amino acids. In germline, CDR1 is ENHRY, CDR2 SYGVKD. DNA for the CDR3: TGTGCCATCAGCGGGACAGGGCGGTACGAGCAGTACGTC. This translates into CAISGTGRYEQYV.

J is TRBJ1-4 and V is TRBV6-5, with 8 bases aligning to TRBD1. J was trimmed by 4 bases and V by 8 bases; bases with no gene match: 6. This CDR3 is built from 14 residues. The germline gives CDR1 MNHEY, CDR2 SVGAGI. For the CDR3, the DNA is TGTGCCAGCGGCCGGGACAGGCTTAATGAAAAACTGTTTTTT. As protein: CASGRDRLNEKLFF.

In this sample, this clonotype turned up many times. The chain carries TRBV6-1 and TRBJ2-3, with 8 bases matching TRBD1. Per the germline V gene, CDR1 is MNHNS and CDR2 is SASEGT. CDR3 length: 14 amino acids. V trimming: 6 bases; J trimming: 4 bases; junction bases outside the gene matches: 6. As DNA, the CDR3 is TGTGCCAGCAGCCCCAGGGGGCCCCCAGATACGCAGTATTTT. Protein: CASSPRGPPDTQYF.

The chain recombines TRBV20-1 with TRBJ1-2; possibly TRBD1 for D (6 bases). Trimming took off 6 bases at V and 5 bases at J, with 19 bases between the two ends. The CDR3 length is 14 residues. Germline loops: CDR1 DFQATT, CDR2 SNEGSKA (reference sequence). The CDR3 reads CSAGNQGRGYGYTF. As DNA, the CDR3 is TGCAGTGCCGGGAACCAGGGGAGGGGGTATGGCTACACCTTC.

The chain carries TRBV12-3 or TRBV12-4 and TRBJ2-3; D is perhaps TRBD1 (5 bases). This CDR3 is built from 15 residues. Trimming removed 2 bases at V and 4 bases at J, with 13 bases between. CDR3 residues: CASSLRWGWADTQYF. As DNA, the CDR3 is TGTGCCAGCAGTTTAAGGTGGGGCTGGGCAGATACGCAGTATTTT.

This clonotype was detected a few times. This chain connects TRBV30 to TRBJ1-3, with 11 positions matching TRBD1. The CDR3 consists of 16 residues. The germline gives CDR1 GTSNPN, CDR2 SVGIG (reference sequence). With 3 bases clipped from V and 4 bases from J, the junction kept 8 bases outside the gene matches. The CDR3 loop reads CAWSPGQGAKGNTIYF. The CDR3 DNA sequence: TGTGCCTGGAGCCCCGGACAGGGGGCAAAAGGAAACACCATATATTTT.

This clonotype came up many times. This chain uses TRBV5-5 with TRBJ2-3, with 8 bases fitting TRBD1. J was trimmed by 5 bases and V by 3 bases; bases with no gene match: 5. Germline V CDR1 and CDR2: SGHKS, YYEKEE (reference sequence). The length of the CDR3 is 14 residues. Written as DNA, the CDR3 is TGTGCCAGCAGCTCGGGACAGGTAGAAGATACGCAGTATTTT. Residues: CASSSGQVEDTQYF.

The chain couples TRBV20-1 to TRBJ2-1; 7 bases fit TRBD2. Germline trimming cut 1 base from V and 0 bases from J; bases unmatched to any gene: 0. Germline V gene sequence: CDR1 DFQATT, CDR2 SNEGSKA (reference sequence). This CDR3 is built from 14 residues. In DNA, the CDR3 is TGCAGTGCTAGAGGCGGGAGCTCCTACAATGAGCAGTTCTTC. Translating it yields CSARGGSSYNEQFF.

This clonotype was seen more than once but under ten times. CDR3 sequence reads: CASSIALVNTEAFF. The CDR3 nucleotides read TGTGCCAGCAGCATTGCCTTGGTGAACACTGAAGCTTTCTTT. The chain has TRBV6-1 and TRBJ1-1; D call uncertain. Germline V gene sequence: CDR1 MNHNS, CDR2 SASEGT. V lost 6 bases, J lost 0 bases, and 11 bases lay in between. The CDR3 spans 14 residues.

The CDR3 sequence is CAISSADRGGETQYF. In DNA, the CDR3 is TGTGCCATCAGTTCGGCAGACAGGGGAGGGGAGACCCAGTACTTC. This rearrangement joins TRBV10-3 to TRBJ2-5, with D possibly TRBD1 on 8 matching bases. This CDR3 is 15 amino acids long. In germline, CDR1 is ENHRY, CDR2 SYGVKD. Trimming pared 5 bases from V and 5 bases from J, leaving 18 bases between.

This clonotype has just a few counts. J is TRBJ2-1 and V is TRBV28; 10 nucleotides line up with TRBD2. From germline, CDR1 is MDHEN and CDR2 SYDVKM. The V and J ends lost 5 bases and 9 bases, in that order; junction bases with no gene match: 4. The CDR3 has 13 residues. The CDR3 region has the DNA TGTGCCAGCAGTACCGGACTAGCGGTTGAGCAGTTCTTC. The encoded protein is CASSTGLAVEQFF.

CDR3 loop: CARGEGVRELFF. CDR3 DNA sequence: TGTGCCAGGGGAGAAGGGGTGAGGGAGCTGTTTTTT. The V gene is TRBV6-1, the J gene TRBJ2-2; D might be TRBD1 or TRBD2, each matching 5 bases. V lost 9 bases and J 9 bases, leaving 14 bases between the germline ends. The CDR3 sequence is 12 residues long. CDR1 MNHNS and CDR2 SASEGT come from the germline V gene.